The present T cell receptor (beta chain) was sequenced within a study of identical twins. This CDR3 contains 12 residues. Germline loops: CDR1 MGHDK, CDR2 SYGVNS. Trimming took off 8 bases at V and 8 bases at J, with 13 bases between the two ends. This clonotype was seen repeatedly, ten times or more. Each CDR3 protein is one row after TCRdb ran MiXCR on the 5' RACE reads. The table shows some 270,000 distinct CDR3 sequences, with about 9% occurring only once. These same records also appear under a second study, on yellow fever vaccine responses in identical twins.

This sequence joins TRBV25-1 and TRBJ2-1; no clear D. This TCR derives from a woman aged 18-29 years in good health. The material sequenced was CD8+ T cells sorted from blood. The CDR3 sequence is CASARSLDEQFF. CDR3 DNA: TGTGCCAGCGCGAGGAGTCTGGATGAGCAGTTCTTC.